This T cell receptor beta chain came from a study of OX40 agonist ivuxolimab in advanced cancers. V gave up 3 bases and J gave up 6 bases, with 12 bases separating them. The CDR3 loop spans 14 amino acids. CDR1 is MDHEN, CDR2 SYDVKM, per germline. This clone was detected once. Its antigen is unknown. Findings of the study overall: CD4+ and CD8+ blood T cells expanded clonally by week 6 at 0.1 to 3.0 mg/kg.

Sequenced by immunoSEQ multiplex PCR; TCRdb stores in-frame clones only, minus some. This repertoire shows 65,000 to 80,000 clones, 80% to 90% found once; its top ten account for approximately 2%. This chain connects TRBV28 to TRBJ2-1; D perhaps matches TRBD2 (5 bases). The clonotype was recovered from an adult with an advanced solid tumor such as melanoma, head and neck, liver or kidney cancer. The specimen comprised CD4+ or CD8+ T cells sorted from blood, sampled in a trial of the OX40 agonist ivuxolimab. The CDR3 region is CASSLLARINEQFF. As DNA, the CDR3 is TGTGCCAGCAGTTTGCTAGCACGGATCAATGAGCAGTTCTTC. Drawing the rest from reference TRBV28 and TRBJ2-1, the complete variable domain is DVKVTQSSRYLVKRTGEKVFLECVQDMDHENMFWYRQDPGLGLRLIYFSYDVKMKEKGDIPEGYSVSREKKERFSLILESASTNQTSMYLCASSLLARINEQFFGPGTRLTVL.